Listed below are T cell receptor beta chains from one sample, sequenced in a study of T cell clonotyping in hematopoietic cell transplantation. Measured with immunoSEQ multiplex PCR; TCRdb has only the in-frame clones, and not every one. The table records around 5,000 clones, around 32% of them present only once. Sequencing was performed on peripheral blood mononuclear cells, taken before stem cell transplant. Receptor source: a man between 50 and 59 years old with myelofibrosis. Some clones in this sample may be carry-over from other donors' samples. Each CDR3 is given with its conserved first and last residue.

TRBV30 CAWSGTGGKQPQHF
TRBV30 CAWSGGTSGSSYEQYF
TRBV30 CAWTGLGTYEQYF
TRBV4-3 CASSQWRQDNYGYTF
TRBV6-1 CASSPSGTEETQYF
TRBV30 CAWSKTLMSSGNTIYF
TRBV6-5 CASSYLGQVLTEAFF
TRBV29-1 CSVIDSTYEQYF
TRBV30 CAWSVISGNTIYF
TRBV20-1 CSGGGNYGYTF
TRBV30 CAWSKGQEGYEQYF
TRBV30 CAWSRGAMGEQYF
TRBV10-3 CAISRQGADNSPLHF
TRBV30 CAWGLNRYEQYF
TRBV5-6 CASSAWRGAGQPQHF
TRBV27 CASSSDSYEQYF
TRBV6-6 CASRPRGEFYEQYF
TRBV30 CAWSVRGQGNYQPQHF
TRBV30 CAGSPRGAPYEQYF
TRBV2 CASTWTSGNANTGELFF
TRBV4-2 CASSQGDRGLTDGYTF
TRBV5-6 CASRIGEGVTYGYTF
TRBV7-9 CASSDSYQPQHF
TRBV2 CASRLAGYEQYF
TRBV6-5 CASSSGMTEAFF